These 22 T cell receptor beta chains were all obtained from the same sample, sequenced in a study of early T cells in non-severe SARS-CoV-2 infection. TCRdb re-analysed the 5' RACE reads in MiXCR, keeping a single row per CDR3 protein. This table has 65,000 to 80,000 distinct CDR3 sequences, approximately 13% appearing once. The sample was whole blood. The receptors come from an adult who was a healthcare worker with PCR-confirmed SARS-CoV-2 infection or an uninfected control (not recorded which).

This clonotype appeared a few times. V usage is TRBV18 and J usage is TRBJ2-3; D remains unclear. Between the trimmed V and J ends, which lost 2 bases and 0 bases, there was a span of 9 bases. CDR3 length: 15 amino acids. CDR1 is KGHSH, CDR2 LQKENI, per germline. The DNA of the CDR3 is TGTGCCAGCTCACCAGACGGCACTAGCACAGATACGCAGTATTTT. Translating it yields CASSPDGTSTDTQYF. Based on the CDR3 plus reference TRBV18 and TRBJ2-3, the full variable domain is NAGVMQNPRHLVRRRGQEARLRCSPMKGHSHVYWYRQLPEEGLKFMVYLQKENIIDESGMPKERFSAEFPKEGPSILRIQQVVRGDSAAYFCASSPDGTSTDTQYFGPGTRLTVL.

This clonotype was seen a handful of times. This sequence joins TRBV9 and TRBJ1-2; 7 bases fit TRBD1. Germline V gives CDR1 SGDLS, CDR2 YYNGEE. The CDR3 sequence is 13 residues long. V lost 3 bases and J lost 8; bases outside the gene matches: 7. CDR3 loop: CASSADRDHGYTF. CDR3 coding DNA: TGTGCCAGCAGCGCCGACAGGGACCACGGCTACACCTTC. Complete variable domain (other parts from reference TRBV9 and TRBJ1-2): DSGVTQTPKHLITATGQRVTLRCSPRSGDLSVYWYQQSLDQGLQFLIQYYNGEERAKGNILERFSAQQFPDLHSELNLSSLELGDSALYFCASSADRDHGYTFGSGTRLTVV.

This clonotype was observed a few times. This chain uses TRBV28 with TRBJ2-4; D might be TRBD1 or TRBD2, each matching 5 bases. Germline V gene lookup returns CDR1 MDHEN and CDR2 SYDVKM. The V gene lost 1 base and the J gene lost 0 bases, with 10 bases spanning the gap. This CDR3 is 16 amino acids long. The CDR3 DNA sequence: TGTGCCAGCAGTTTATCTGGGGGTGTAGCCAAAAACATTCAGTACTTC. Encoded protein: CASSLSGGVAKNIQYF.

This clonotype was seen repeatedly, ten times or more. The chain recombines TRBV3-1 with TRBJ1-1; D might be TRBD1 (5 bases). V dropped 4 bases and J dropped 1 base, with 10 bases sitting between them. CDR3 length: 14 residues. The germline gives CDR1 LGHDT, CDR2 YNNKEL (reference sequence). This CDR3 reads CASSRAGKNTEAFF. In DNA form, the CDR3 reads TGTGCCAGCAGCCGGGCAGGGAAGAACACTGAAGCTTTCTTT.

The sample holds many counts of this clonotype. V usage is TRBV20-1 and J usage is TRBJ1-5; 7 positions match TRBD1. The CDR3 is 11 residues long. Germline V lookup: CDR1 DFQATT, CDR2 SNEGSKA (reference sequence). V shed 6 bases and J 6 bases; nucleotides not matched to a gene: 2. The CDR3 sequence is CSAGGSQPQHF. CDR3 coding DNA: TGCAGTGCAGGGGGCTCTCAGCCCCAGCATTTT.

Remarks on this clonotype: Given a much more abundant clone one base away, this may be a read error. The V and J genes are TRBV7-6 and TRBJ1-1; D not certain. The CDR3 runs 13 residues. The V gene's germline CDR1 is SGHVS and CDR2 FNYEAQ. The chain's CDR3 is CVSSHAEDTEAFF. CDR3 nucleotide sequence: TGTGTCAGCAGCCACGCGGAGGACACTGAAGCTTTCTTT.

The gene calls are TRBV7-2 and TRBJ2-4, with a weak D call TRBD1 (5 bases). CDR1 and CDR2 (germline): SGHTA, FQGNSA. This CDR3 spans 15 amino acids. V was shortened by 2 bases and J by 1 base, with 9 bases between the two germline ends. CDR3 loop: CASSLWAGAKNIQYF. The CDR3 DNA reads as TGTGCCAGCAGCTTATGGGCAGGGGCCAAAAACATTCAGTACTTC.

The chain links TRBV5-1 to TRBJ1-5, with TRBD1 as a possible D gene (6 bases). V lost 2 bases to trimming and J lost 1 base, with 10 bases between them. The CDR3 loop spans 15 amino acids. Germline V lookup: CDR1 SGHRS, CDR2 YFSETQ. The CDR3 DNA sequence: TGCGCCAGCAGCTTAGGGGGGACCAGCAATCAGCCCCAGCATTTT. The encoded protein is CASSLGGTSNQPQHF.

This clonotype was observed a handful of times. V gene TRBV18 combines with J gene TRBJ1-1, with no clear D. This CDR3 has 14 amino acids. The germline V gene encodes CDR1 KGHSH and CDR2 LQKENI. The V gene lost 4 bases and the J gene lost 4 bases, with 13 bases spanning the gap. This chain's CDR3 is CASSLSTTATEAFF. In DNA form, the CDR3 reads TGTGCCAGCTCACTTAGCACTACGGCCACTGAAGCTTTCTTT. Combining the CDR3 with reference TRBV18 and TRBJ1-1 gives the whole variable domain NAGVMQNPRHLVRRRGQEARLRCSPMKGHSHVYWYRQLPEEGLKFMVYLQKENIIDESGMPKERFSAEFPKEGPSILRIQQVVRGDSAAYFCASSLSTTATEAFFGQGTRLTVV.

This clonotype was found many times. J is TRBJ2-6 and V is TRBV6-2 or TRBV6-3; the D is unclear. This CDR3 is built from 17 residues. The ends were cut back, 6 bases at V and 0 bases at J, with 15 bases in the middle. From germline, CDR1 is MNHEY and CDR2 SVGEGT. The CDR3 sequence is CASRTGSTSSGANVLTF. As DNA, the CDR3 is TGTGCCAGCAGGACCGGGTCTACAAGCTCTGGGGCCAACGTCCTGACTTTC.

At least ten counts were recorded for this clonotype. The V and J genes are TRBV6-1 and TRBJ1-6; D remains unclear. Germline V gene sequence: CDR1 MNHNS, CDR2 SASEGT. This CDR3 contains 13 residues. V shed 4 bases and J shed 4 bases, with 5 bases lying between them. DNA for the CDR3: TGTGCCAGCAGTGGTCAATATAATTCACCCCTCCACTTT. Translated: CASSGQYNSPLHF.

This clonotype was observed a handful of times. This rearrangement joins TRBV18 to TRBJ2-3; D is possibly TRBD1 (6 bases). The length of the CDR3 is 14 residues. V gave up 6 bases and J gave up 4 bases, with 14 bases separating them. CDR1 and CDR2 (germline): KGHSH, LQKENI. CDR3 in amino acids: CASSSPTGPDTQYF. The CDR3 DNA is TGTGCCAGCTCGAGCCCTACAGGGCCAGATACGCAGTATTTT.

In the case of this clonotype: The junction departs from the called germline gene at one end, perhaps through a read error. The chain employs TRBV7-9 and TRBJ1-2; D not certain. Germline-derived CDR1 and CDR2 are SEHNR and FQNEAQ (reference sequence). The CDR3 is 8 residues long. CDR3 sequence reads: CASAPHPF. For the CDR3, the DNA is TGTGCCAGCGCCCCCCACCCCTTC.

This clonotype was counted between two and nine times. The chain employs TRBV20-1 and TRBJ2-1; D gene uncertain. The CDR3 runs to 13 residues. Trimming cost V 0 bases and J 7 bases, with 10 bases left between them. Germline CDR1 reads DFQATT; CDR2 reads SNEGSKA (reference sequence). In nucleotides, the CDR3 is TGCAGTGCTAGAGACCCCGCGGTTAATGAGCAGTTCTTC. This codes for CSARDPAVNEQFF.

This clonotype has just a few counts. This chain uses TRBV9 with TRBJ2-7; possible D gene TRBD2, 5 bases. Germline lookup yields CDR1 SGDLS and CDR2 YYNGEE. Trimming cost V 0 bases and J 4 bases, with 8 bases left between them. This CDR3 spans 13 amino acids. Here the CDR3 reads CASSVGTLYEQYF. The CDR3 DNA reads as TGTGCCAGCAGCGTAGGGACTTTGTACGAGCAGTACTTC.

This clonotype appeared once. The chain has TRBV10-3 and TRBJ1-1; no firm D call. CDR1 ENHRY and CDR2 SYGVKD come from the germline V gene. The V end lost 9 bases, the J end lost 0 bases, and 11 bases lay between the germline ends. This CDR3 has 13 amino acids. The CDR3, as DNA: TGTGCCATAAAGGGCGGAATGAACACTGAAGCTTTCTTT. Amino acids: CAIKGGMNTEAFF.

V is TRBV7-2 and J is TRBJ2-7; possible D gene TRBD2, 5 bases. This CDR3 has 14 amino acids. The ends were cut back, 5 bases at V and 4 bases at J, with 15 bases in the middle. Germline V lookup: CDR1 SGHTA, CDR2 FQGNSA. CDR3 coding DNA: TGTGCCAGCAGCCCGTCTAATACGGGATACGAGCAGTACTTC. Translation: CASSPSNTGYEQYF.

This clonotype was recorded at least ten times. DNA for the CDR3: TGTGCCAGCAGCTTGGAAGGTTCTGGAAACACCATATATTTT. Amino acids: CASSLEGSGNTIYF. V is TRBV5-5 and J is TRBJ1-3; D unresolved. V lost 0 bases to trimming and J lost 1 base, with 5 bases between them. Per the germline V gene, CDR1 is SGHKS and CDR2 is YYEKEE (reference sequence). This CDR3 region has 14 residues.

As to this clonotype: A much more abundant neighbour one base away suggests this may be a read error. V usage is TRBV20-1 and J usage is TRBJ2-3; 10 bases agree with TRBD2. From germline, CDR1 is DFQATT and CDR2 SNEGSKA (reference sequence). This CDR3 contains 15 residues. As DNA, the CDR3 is TGCATTGCTAGGTCTAGCGGGAGAAGCACAGATACGCAGTATTTT. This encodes CIARSSGRSTDTQYF.

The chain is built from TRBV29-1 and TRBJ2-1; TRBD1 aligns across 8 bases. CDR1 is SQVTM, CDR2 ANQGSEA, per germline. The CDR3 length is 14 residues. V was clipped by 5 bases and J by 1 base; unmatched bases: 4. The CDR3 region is CSVKTGDSYNEQFF. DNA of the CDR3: TGCAGCGTTAAGACAGGGGATTCCTACAATGAGCAGTTCTTC.

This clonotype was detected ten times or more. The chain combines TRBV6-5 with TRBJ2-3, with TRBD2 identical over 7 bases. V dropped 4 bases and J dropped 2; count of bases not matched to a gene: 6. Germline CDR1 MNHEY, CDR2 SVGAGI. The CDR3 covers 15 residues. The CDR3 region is CASSSASGNTDTQYF. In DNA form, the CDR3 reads TGTGCCAGCAGTTCTGCTAGCGGAAACACAGATACGCAGTATTTT.

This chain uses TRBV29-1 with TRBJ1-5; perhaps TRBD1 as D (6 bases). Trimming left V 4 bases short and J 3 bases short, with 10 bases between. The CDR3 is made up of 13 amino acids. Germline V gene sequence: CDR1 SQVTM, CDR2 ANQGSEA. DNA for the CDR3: TGCAGCGTTGGGGGGGCTCTCAATCAGCCCCAGCATTTT. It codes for CSVGGALNQPQHF.